These 27 T cell receptor beta chains share one sample of origin, sequenced in a study of T cell responses to AZD1222 COVID-19 vaccine. TCRdb keeps only in-frame clones here, not all; method: immunoSEQ multiplex PCR. Found here are 85,000 to 90,000 clones, around nine tenths of them singletons; the top ten hold 5.2%. This sample comprised peripheral blood, obtained on day 0 of MenACWY control vaccination. The source is an adult in good health.

The sample holds one count of this clone. The chain carries TRBV24-1 and TRBJ2-5; D is ambiguous. The CDR3 runs to 13 residues. The germline V gene encodes CDR1 KGHDR and CDR2 SFDVKD. The V end lost 4 bases, the J end lost 4 bases, and 9 bases lay between the germline ends. CDR3 protein: CATSEVGLETQYF. CDR3 DNA sequence: TGTGCCACCAGTGAGGTCGGGCTAGAGACCCAGTACTTC.

This sequence joins TRBV10-3 and TRBJ2-7, with 10 bases matching TRBD1. Germline V gene data show CDR1 as ENHRY and CDR2 as SYGVKD. V shed 6 bases and J 4 bases; nucleotides not matched to a gene: 6. The CDR3 loop spans 14 amino acids. CDR3 loop: CAIRAGTGAYEQYF. Here the CDR3 DNA reads TGTGCCATCAGGGCCGGGACAGGGGCGTACGAGCAGTACTTC.

This sequence joins TRBV7-6 and TRBJ2-1; D uncertain. CDR1 SGHVS and CDR2 FNYEAQ come from the germline V gene. Trimming shortened V by 2 bases and J by 4 bases, and 15 bases separated the two germline ends. The CDR3 runs to 16 residues. The CDR3 coding sequence is TGTGCCAGCAGCTTATGGCCGGAACCTACTTACAATGAGCAGTTCTTC. Translating gives CASSLWPEPTYNEQFF.

The chain links TRBV11-1 to TRBJ2-1; 9 positions match TRBD2. Germline V CDR1 and CDR2: SGHAT, FQDESV (reference sequence). The CDR3 extends over 15 amino acids. The V gene end was trimmed by 1 base and the J gene end by 5 bases; junction bases not matched to a gene: 3. The CDR3 nucleotides read TGTGCCAGCAGCTTAGGACTAGCGGCTAACAATGAGCAGTTCTTC. This sequence encodes CASSLGLAANNEQFF.

The V gene is TRBV10-3, the J gene TRBJ2-3; D is uncertain. CDR1 ENHRY and CDR2 SYGVKD come from the germline V gene. This CDR3 has 12 amino acids. Trimming left V 6 bases short and J 4 bases short, with 8 bases between. This chain's CDR3 is CAISARADTQYF. CDR3 sequence (DNA): TGTGCCATCAGCGCTAGGGCAGATACGCAGTATTTT.

The chain recombines TRBV19 with TRBJ2-7; a possible D gene is TRBD2 (5 bases). The CDR3 extends over 13 amino acids. V lost 8 bases, J lost 4 bases, and 15 bases lay in between. CDR1 and CDR2 (germline): LNHDA, SQIVND (reference sequence). The CDR3 protein is CASSERRGYEQYF. The CDR3 region has the DNA TGTGCCAGTTCGGAGCGGAGAGGGTACGAGCAGTACTTC. The variable domain in full, completed from reference TRBV19 and TRBJ2-7, reads DGGITQSPKYLFRKEGQNVTLSCEQNLNHDAMYWYRQDPGQGLRLIYYSQIVNDFQKGDIAEGYSVSREKKESFPLTVTSAQKNPTAFYLCASSERRGYEQYFGPGTRLTVT.

The V call is TRBV10-2, the J call TRBJ1-2; tentative D call: TRBD1 (5 bases). CDR1 is WSHSY, CDR2 SAAADI, per germline. Trimming cost V 2 bases and J 6 bases, with 10 bases left between them. CDR3 length: 13 residues. The CDR3 sequence: CASSEAGQHGYTF. CDR3 nucleotide sequence: TGCGCCAGCAGTGAGGCGGGGCAACATGGCTACACCTTC.

J is TRBJ2-7 and V is TRBV27; tentatively, D is TRBD2 (5 bases). CDR1 is MNHEY and CDR2 is SMNVEV in the germline V gene (reference sequence). This CDR3 is 14 amino acids long. V was trimmed by 6 bases and J by 0 bases, leaving 12 bases between them. CDR3 sequence (DNA): TGTGCCAGCAGACGGGAAGCCACCTCCTACGAGCAGTACTTC. Its protein is CASRREATSYEQYF.

The chain links TRBV19 to TRBJ1-5; 7 nucleotides align to TRBD1. The CDR3 covers 14 residues. The V and J ends lost 6 bases and 2 bases, in that order; junction bases with no gene match: 4. In germline, CDR1 is LNHDA, CDR2 SQIVND (reference sequence). CDR3 DNA: TGTGCCAGTAGCCAAACAGGGGGCAATCAGCCCCAGCATTTT. Amino acids: CASSQTGGNQPQHF.

This chain links TRBV5-1 with TRBJ2-2; 12 nucleotides align to TRBD2. This CDR3 has 16 residues. Looked up from germline, CDR1 is SGHRS and CDR2 is YFSETQ. Trimming at V came to 6 bases and at J to 6 bases, leaving 9 bases not matched to a gene. The CDR3 sequence is CASNEPTSGRSGELFF. In nucleotides, the CDR3 is TGCGCCAGCAACGAACCGACTAGCGGGAGATCCGGGGAGCTGTTTTTT.

The chain couples TRBV19 to TRBJ1-2, with D hard to call. This CDR3 comprises 14 residues. The germline gives CDR1 LNHDA, CDR2 SQIVND (reference sequence). The V end lost 6 bases, the J end lost 2 bases, and 13 bases lay between the germline ends. CDR3 DNA sequence: TGTGCCAGTAGCACACAACCGAGGAACTATGGCTACACCTTC. Protein: CASSTQPRNYGYTF.

The chain has TRBV27 and TRBJ1-6; TRBD1 might be the D (5 bases). Trimming pared 4 bases from V and 0 bases from J, leaving 13 bases between. This CDR3 comprises 17 residues. CDR1 is MNHEY and CDR2 is SMNVEV in the germline V gene (reference sequence). This CDR3 is CASSSGTASSYNSPLHF. DNA for the CDR3: TGTGCCAGCAGTTCGGGGACGGCGAGCTCCTATAATTCACCCCTCCACTTT.

The sample holds one count of this clone. The rearrangement uses TRBV11-2 and TRBJ2-7; 15 bases line up with TRBD2. With V trimmed by 5 bases and J by 9 bases, 8 bases remained unmatched. Germline loops: CDR1 SGHAT, CDR2 FQNNGV. This CDR3 contains 15 residues. The CDR3 protein is CASSKGTSGRLVQYF. CDR3 in DNA: TGTGCCAGCAGCAAAGGGACTAGCGGGAGGCTTGTGCAGTACTTC.

V usage is TRBV7-2 and J usage is TRBJ2-3; 9 nucleotides line up with TRBD2. Germline CDR1 reads SGHTA; CDR2 reads FQGNSA. The CDR3 is made up of 16 amino acids. The V gene end was trimmed by 3 bases and the J gene end by 3 bases; junction bases not matched to a gene: 7. In DNA form, the CDR3 reads TGTGCCAGCAGCTTGATGGGGCTAGCGGGGACAGATACGCAGTATTTT. This sequence encodes CASSLMGLAGTDTQYF.

The chain joins TRBV12-3 or TRBV12-4 to TRBJ1-1, with TRBD1 matching 9 bases. V shed 5 bases, J shed 5 bases, and the junction held 3 bases outside the gene matches. This CDR3 spans 13 amino acids. CDR3 coding DNA: TGTGCCAGCAGTCTACAGGGGGCTACTGAAGCTTTCTTT. Translation: CASSLQGATEAFF.

The V and J genes are TRBV7-8 and TRBJ1-4, with no clear D. CDR1 and CDR2 from the germline V gene are SGHVS and FQNEAQ. The CDR3 totals 16 residues. The V and J ends lost 0 bases and 8 bases respectively, with 16 bases between them. The CDR3 sequence: CASSLAGDVYGEKLFF. CDR3 DNA: TGTGCCAGCAGCTTAGCGGGTGACGTCTACGGCGAAAAACTGTTTTTT. Supplemented by reference TRBV7-8 and TRBJ1-4, the full variable domain reads GAGVSQSPRYKVAKRGQDVALRCDPISGHVSLFWYQQALGQGPEFLTYFQNEAQLDKSGLPSDRFFAERPEGSVSTLKIQRTQQEDSAVYLCASSLAGDVYGEKLFFGSGTQLSVL.

V gene TRBV28 combines with J gene TRBJ1-5; no firm D call. V dropped 6 bases and J dropped 4 bases, with 10 bases sitting between them. The CDR3 extends over 13 amino acids. CDR1 is MDHEN and CDR2 is SYDVKM in the germline V gene. CDR3 amino acids: CASRGLWNQPQHF. Here the CDR3 DNA reads TGTGCCAGCAGAGGACTTTGGAATCAGCCCCAGCATTTT. The variable domain in full, with the rest retrieved from reference TRBV28 and TRBJ1-5, is DVKVTQSSRYLVKRTGEKVFLECVQDMDHENMFWYRQDPGLGLRLIYFSYDVKMKEKGDIPEGYSVSREKKERFSLILESASTNQTSMYLCASRGLWNQPQHFGDGTRLSIL.

V and J are TRBV7-3 and TRBJ2-1; D remains unclear. Germline V gene sequence: CDR1 SGHTA, CDR2 FQGTGA. CDR3 length equals 13 residues. The V and J ends lost 2 bases and 10 bases respectively, with 12 bases between them. This CDR3 is CASSLGTSLEQFF. CDR3 DNA sequence: TGTGCCAGCAGCTTAGGAACCTCCCTAGAGCAGTTCTTC. Variable domain in full (rest from reference TRBV7-3 and TRBJ2-1): GAGVSQTPSNKVTEKGKYVELRCDPISGHTALYWYRQSLGQGPEFLIYFQGTGAADDSGLPNDRFFAVRPEGSVSTLKIQRTERGDSAVYLCASSLGTSLEQFFGPGTRLTVL.

The chain uses TRBV11-2 and TRBJ2-7; TRBD2 aligns across 7 bases. This CDR3 has 13 amino acids. Trimming cost V 6 bases and J 4 bases; bases outside gene matches: 6. The germline V gene has CDR1 SGHAT and CDR2 FQNNGV. CDR3: CASRVPGLYEQYF. The CDR3 nucleotides read TGTGCCAGCAGAGTTCCGGGACTATACGAGCAGTACTTC.

The J gene is TRBJ2-1, the V gene TRBV7-9; D perhaps matches TRBD1 (6 bases). In germline, CDR1 is SEHNR, CDR2 FQNEAQ (reference sequence). The CDR3 spans 13 residues. V was cut by 5 bases and J by 6 bases, with 11 bases left in between. The CDR3 nucleotides read TGTGCCAGCAGCGCACAGGGTTTCAATGAGCAGTTCTTC. It translates to CASSAQGFNEQFF.

CDR3 coding DNA: TGTGCCAGCAGTTCCGGCTACAATGAGCAGTTCTTC. It is translated as CASSSGYNEQFF. The chain carries TRBV27 and TRBJ2-1; no clear D gene. V was cut by 4 bases and J by 3 bases, with 4 bases left in between. Germline CDR1 reads MNHEY; CDR2 reads SMNVEV (reference sequence). The CDR3 length is 12 residues.

CDR3 protein: CASEGTTNEKLFF. CDR3 sequence (DNA): TGTGCCAGCGAGGGGACAACTAATGAAAAACTGTTTTTT. The chain combines TRBV28 with TRBJ1-4, with D tentatively TRBD1 (5 bases). Germline V CDR1 and CDR2: MDHEN, SYDVKM. V was clipped by 8 bases and J by 0 bases, with 7 bases between them. The CDR3 extends over 13 amino acids.

The rearrangement uses TRBV5-6 and TRBJ1-2, with TRBD1 matching over 9 bases. CDR1 is SGHDT, CDR2 YYEEEE, per germline. This CDR3 comprises 14 residues. J lost 4 bases, V lost 4 bases, and 5 bases had no gene match. CDR3 sequence reads: CASSARTGAYGYTF. DNA for the CDR3: TGTGCCAGCAGCGCCCGGACAGGGGCCTATGGCTACACCTTC.

This chain joins TRBV5-8 and TRBJ2-1; 8 positions agree with TRBD2. The CDR3 is made up of 14 amino acids. Unmatched junction bases numbered 9, after V lost 4 bases and J lost 9 bases. Germline loops: CDR1 SGHTS, CDR2 YDEGEE. The chain's CDR3 is CASSIIGLASEQFF. CDR3 in DNA: TGTGCCAGCAGCATAATTGGACTAGCCAGTGAGCAGTTCTTC. The variable domain in full, with the rest retrieved from reference TRBV5-8 and TRBJ2-1, is EAGVTQSPTHLIKTRGQQATLRCSPISGHTSVYWYQQALGLGLQFLLWYDEGEERNRGNFPPRFSGRQFPNYSSELNVNALELEDSALYLCASSIIGLASEQFFGPGTRLTVL.

The chain recombines TRBV9 with TRBJ2-3, with TRBD2 identical over 7 bases. Germline V gene sequence: CDR1 SGDLS, CDR2 YYNGEE. V lost 2 bases and J lost 1; bases outside the gene matches: 4. The CDR3 totals 15 residues. The CDR3: CASSVSAGGTDTQYF. The CDR3 nucleotides read TGTGCCAGCAGCGTTTCCGCGGGGGGCACAGATACGCAGTATTTT. The variable domain in full, completed from reference TRBV9 and TRBJ2-3, reads DSGVTQTPKHLITATGQRVTLRCSPRSGDLSVYWYQQSLDQGLQFLIQYYNGEERAKGNILERFSAQQFPDLHSELNLSSLELGDSALYFCASSVSAGGTDTQYFGPGTRLTVL.

The V call is TRBV18, the J call TRBJ2-7; TRBD2 matches at 11 bases. J gave up 0 bases and V 3 bases, and 7 bases lay outside the gene matches. CDR1 and CDR2 from the germline V gene are KGHSH and LQKENI. The CDR3 runs 17 residues. In nucleotides, the CDR3 is TGTGCCAGCTCACCGCGATTAGCGGGAGGGTACTCCTACGAGCAGTACTTC. This gives the protein CASSPRLAGGYSYEQYF.

The rearrangement uses TRBV14 and TRBJ1-3; unclear D gene. The CDR3 extends over 13 amino acids. Germline loops: CDR1 SGHDN, CDR2 FVKESK. V was pared by 1 base and J by 4 bases, with 5 bases between. The CDR3 protein is CASSQVQGNTIYF. The CDR3 bases are TGTGCCAGCAGCCAAGTGCAGGGAAACACCATATATTTT.